Below, 20 T cell receptor beta chains from the same sample are listed, as sequenced in a study of T cells after yellow fever vaccination. TCRdb re-derived calls from the 5' RACE reads in MiXCR, one entry per CDR3 protein. In the table there are under 550,000 distinct CDR3 sequences, just over 20% of which are singletons. This specimen consisted of PBMCs, obtained around 3 weeks after the first yellow fever vaccination. The receptors were sampled from a man younger than 30 who received the YFV17D yellow fever vaccine.

This clonotype was picked up a small number of times. V and J are TRBV27 and TRBJ2-3; D not resolved. Germline V lookup: CDR1 MNHEY, CDR2 SMNVEV (reference sequence). The CDR3 length is 15 residues. Trimming pared 1 base from V and 4 bases from J, leaving 12 bases between. CDR3 sequence reads: CASSLYPPRSDTQYF. The DNA for the CDR3 is TGTGCCAGCAGTTTATATCCCCCGCGCTCAGATACGCAGTATTTT.

This clonotype was detected only a few times. The V gene is TRBV5-6, the J gene TRBJ2-1, with 7 bases aligning to TRBD1. The J segment lost 5 bases and the V segment lost 9 bases, leaving 11 bases of the junction unmatched. The germline V gene has CDR1 SGHDT and CDR2 YYEEEE. This CDR3 has 14 amino acids. CDR3 in DNA: TGTGCCATGGGCCCGCCGGGACAGCACAATGAGCAGTTCTTC. Residues: CAMGPPGQHNEQFF. Drawing the rest from reference TRBV5-6 and TRBJ2-1, the complete variable domain is DAGVTQSPTHLIKTRGQQVTLRCSPKSGHDTVSWYQQALGQGPQFIFQYYEEEERQRGNFPDRFSGHQFPNYSSELNVNALLLGDSALYLCAMGPPGQHNEQFFGPGTRLTVL.

This sequence joins TRBV4-3 and TRBJ2-6, with no clear D. V was cut by 0 bases and J by 0 bases, with 9 bases left in between. This CDR3 region has 17 residues. The germline gives CDR1 LGHNA, CDR2 YSLEER. The CDR3 nucleotides are TGCGCCAGCAGCCAAGATCTCGTGGGCTCTGGGGCCAACGTCCTGACTTTC. Translated, it gives CASSQDLVGSGANVLTF.

This clonotype was picked up many times. The V call is TRBV29-1, the J call TRBJ2-7, with 7 bases fitting TRBD2. CDR1 and CDR2 from the germline V gene are SQVTM and ANQGSEA. Trimming took 4 bases from V and 3 from J; bases not matched to a gene: 6. The CDR3 runs to 13 residues. The CDR3: CSVGIGGGYEQYF. The DNA for the CDR3 is TGCAGCGTTGGGATTGGCGGGGGCTACGAGCAGTACTTC.

This clonotype was detected ten times or more. The V call is TRBV11-3, the J call TRBJ2-1; TRBD2 matches at 10 bases. V gave up 0 bases and J gave up 10 bases; unmatched junction bases: 6. Germline V gives CDR1 SGHNT, CDR2 YENEEA. The CDR3 loop spans 15 amino acids. The CDR3 spells CASSLDPVTSGEQFF. The CDR3 DNA sequence: TGTGCCAGCAGCTTAGACCCGGTGACTAGCGGGGAGCAGTTCTTC.

This chain joins TRBV4-1 and TRBJ1-4, with unresolved D. V was shortened by 0 bases and J by 6 bases, with 11 bases between the two germline ends. The CDR3 is 15 residues long. From germline, CDR1 is MGHRA and CDR2 YSYEKL. The CDR3 loop reads CASSQDGWDYEKLFF. For the CDR3, the DNA is TGCGCCAGCAGCCAAGATGGTTGGGATTATGAAAAACTGTTTTTT.

This clonotype has more than one count but fewer than ten. This sequence joins TRBV4-3 and TRBJ1-4; D is unresolved. V was pared by 0 bases and J by 4 bases, with 18 bases between. The CDR3 spans 18 residues. Germline V gives CDR1 LGHNA, CDR2 YSLEER. CDR3 in amino acids: CASSQDGWPPGNNEKLFF. Written as DNA, the CDR3 is TGCGCCAGCAGCCAAGATGGTTGGCCCCCAGGAAATAATGAAAAACTGTTTTTT.

In this sample, this clonotype turned up a few times. Written as DNA, the CDR3 is TGTGCCAGCAGTTTGAGAAATACAGGGCCCCCTCCCTACGAGCAGTACTTC. As protein: CASSLRNTGPPPYEQYF. The chain carries TRBV12-3 or TRBV12-4 and TRBJ2-7; possible D gene TRBD1, 6 bases. CDR3 length: 17 residues. V was trimmed by 3 bases and J by 2 bases, leaving 20 bases between them.

V is TRBV4-1 and J is TRBJ2-3; a weak D match, TRBD2 (6 bases). Germline CDR1 and CDR2: MGHRA and YSYEKL. This CDR3 region has 17 residues. V lost 0 bases and J lost 2, with 15 bases in between. The CDR3 here is CASSQETGAGFTDTQYF. CDR3 nucleotide sequence: TGCGCCAGCAGCCAAGAGACGGGCGCGGGGTTCACAGATACGCAGTATTTT.

J is TRBJ1-1 and V is TRBV5-1; 7 nucleotides line up with TRBD1. Germline V gene lookup returns CDR1 SGHRS and CDR2 YFSETQ. This CDR3 contains 12 residues. The V segment lost 0 bases and the J segment 11 bases; nucleotides outside the gene matches: 4. The CDR3 region is CASSLEGAGAFF. CDR3 DNA sequence: TGCGCCAGCAGCTTGGAGGGGGCAGGGGCTTTCTTT.

The gene calls are TRBV12-5 and TRBJ2-5; 10 bases are shared with TRBD2. Looked up from germline, CDR1 is LGHNT and CDR2 is FRNRAP. The CDR3 loop spans 16 amino acids. V was clipped by 2 bases and J by 4 bases; unmatched bases: 7. CDR3 coding DNA: TGTGCTAGTGGTTTGAAGGTCAAGCGGGGGGGAGAGACCCAGTACTTC. Encoded protein: CASGLKVKRGGETQYF.

The chain combines TRBV5-4 with TRBJ2-3, with TRBD2 identical over 8 bases. Germline CDR1 SGHNT, CDR2 YYREEE (reference sequence). With 7 bases clipped from V and 0 bases from J, the junction kept 10 bases outside the gene matches. This CDR3 has 16 residues. The CDR3, as DNA: TGTGCCAGCGTACCCGGGGGGGCGCGAAGCACAGATACGCAGTATTTT. Translating it yields CASVPGGARSTDTQYF.

This clonotype was detected only a few times. The J gene is TRBJ2-3, the V gene TRBV4-3, with D perhaps being TRBD1 or TRBD2 (6 bases each). Trimming took off 2 bases at V and 3 bases at J, with 15 bases between the two ends. The V gene's germline CDR1 is LGHNA and CDR2 YSLEER. The CDR3 is 16 amino acids. CDR3 nucleotides: TGCGCCAGCAGCCAAAATTTCGAAGGGGGGACAGATACGCAGTATTTT. Translating it yields CASSQNFEGGTDTQYF.

This clonotype appeared a few times. This rearrangement joins TRBV20-1 to TRBJ2-1; 12 bases align to TRBD2. V trimming: 0 bases; J trimming: 4 bases; junction bases outside the gene matches: 7. The germline gives CDR1 DFQATT, CDR2 SNEGSKA (reference sequence). CDR3 length: 17 residues. This CDR3 is CSARETSGGHLYNEQFF. Here the CDR3 DNA reads TGCAGTGCTAGAGAAACTAGCGGGGGGCACCTATACAATGAGCAGTTCTTC.

This chain connects TRBV7-3 to TRBJ2-2; D might be TRBD1 (6 bases). Germline V gene lookup returns CDR1 SGHTA and CDR2 FQGTGA. V was shortened by 1 base and J by 7 bases, with 19 bases between the two germline ends. This CDR3 region has 17 residues. The CDR3 coding sequence is TGTGCCAGCAGCTTAAGCCCCAGGGGTCACCAGGACGGGGAGCTGTTTTTT. Its translation: CASSLSPRGHQDGELFF.

J is TRBJ2-3 and V is TRBV18; 9 nucleotides agree with TRBD1. The CDR3 runs to 15 residues. Trimming took 6 bases from V and 5 from J; bases not matched to a gene: 9. In germline, CDR1 is KGHSH, CDR2 LQKENI. CDR3 protein: CASSGPGQGRDTQYF. The CDR3 DNA reads TGTGCCAGCTCGGGACCGGGACAGGGCCGAGATACGCAGTATTTT.

The chain has TRBV4-1 and TRBJ1-4; 9 bases line up with TRBD1. Germline V gene lookup returns CDR1 MGHRA and CDR2 YSYEKL. The length of the CDR3 is 14 residues. Trimming at V came to 6 bases and at J to 4 bases, leaving 3 bases not matched to a gene. CDR3 in amino acids: CASRQTGGNEKLFF. The DNA for the CDR3 is TGCGCCAGCAGGCAGACAGGGGGTAATGAAAAACTGTTTTTT.

This rearrangement joins TRBV12-5 to TRBJ2-1, with a tentative D call TRBD1 (6 bases). Trimming cost V 6 bases and J 2 bases, with 11 bases left between them. The CDR3 spans 14 residues. In germline, CDR1 is LGHNT, CDR2 FRNRAP. In nucleotides, the CDR3 is TGTGCTAGTGGACCCCCAGGGGCCTACAATGAGCAGTTCTTC. It specifies CASGPPGAYNEQFF.

Only one count was recorded for this clonotype. The gene calls are TRBV2 and TRBJ2-3; 7 bases line up with TRBD1. Germline lookup yields CDR1 SNHLY and CDR2 FYNNEI. The CDR3 loop spans 14 amino acids. With V trimmed by 3 bases and J by 4 bases, 4 bases remained unmatched. The CDR3 region has the DNA TGTGCCAGCAGTGACTGGCAGGGGGCAGATACGCAGTATTTT. Amino acids: CASSDWQGADTQYF.

In this sample, this clonotype turned up a few times. The CDR3 protein is CASSQDGGLGYGYTF. The CDR3 DNA sequence: TGCGCCAGCAGCCAAGACGGGGGACTGGGCTATGGCTACACCTTC. The chain employs TRBV4-1 and TRBJ1-2; TRBD1 is a possible D gene (5 bases). V was clipped by 0 bases and J by 4 bases, with 12 bases between them. CDR3 length equals 15 residues. Germline V gene data show CDR1 as MGHRA and CDR2 as YSYEKL.